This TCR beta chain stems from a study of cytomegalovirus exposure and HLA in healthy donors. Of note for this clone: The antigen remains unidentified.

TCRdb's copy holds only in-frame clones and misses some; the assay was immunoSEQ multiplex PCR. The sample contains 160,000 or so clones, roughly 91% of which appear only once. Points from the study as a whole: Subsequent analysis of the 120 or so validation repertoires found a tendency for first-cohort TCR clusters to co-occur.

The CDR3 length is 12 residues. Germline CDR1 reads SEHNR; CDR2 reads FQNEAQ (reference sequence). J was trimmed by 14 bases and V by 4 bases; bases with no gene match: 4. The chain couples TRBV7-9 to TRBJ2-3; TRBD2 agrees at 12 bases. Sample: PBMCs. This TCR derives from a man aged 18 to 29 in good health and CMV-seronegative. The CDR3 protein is CASSSGLAGWYF. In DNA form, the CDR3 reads TGTGCCAGCAGCTCGGGACTAGCGGGCTGGTATTTT.